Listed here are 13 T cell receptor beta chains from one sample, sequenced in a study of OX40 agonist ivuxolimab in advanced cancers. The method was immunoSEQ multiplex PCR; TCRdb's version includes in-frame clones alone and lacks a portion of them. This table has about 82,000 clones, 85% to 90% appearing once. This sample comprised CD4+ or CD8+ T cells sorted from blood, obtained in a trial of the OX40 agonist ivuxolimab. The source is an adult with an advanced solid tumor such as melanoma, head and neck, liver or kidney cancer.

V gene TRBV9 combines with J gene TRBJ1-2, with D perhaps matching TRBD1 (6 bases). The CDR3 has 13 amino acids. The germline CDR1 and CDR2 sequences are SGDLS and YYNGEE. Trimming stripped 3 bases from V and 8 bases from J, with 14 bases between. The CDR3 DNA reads TGTGCCAGCAGCGCCCCCGGGGGCTTAGGCTACACCTTC. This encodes CASSAPGGLGYTF. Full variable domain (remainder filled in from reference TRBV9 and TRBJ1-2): DSGVTQTPKHLITATGQRVTLRCSPRSGDLSVYWYQQSLDQGLQFLIQYYNGEERAKGNILERFSAQQFPDLHSELNLSSLELGDSALYFCASSAPGGLGYTFGSGTRLTVV.

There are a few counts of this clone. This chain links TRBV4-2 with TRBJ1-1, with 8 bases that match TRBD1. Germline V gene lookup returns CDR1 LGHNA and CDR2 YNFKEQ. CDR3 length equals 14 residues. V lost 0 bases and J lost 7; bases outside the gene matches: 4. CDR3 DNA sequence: TGTGCCAGCAGCCAAGACCAGGGGGCAGGTGAAGCTTTCTTT. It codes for CASSQDQGAGEAFF.

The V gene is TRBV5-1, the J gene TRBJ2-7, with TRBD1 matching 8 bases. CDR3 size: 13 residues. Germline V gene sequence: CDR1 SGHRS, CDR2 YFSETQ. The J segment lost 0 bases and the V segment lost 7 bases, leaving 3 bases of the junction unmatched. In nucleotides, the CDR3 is TGCGCCAGCCAGACAGGGGACTCCTACGAGCAGTACTTC. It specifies CASQTGDSYEQYF.

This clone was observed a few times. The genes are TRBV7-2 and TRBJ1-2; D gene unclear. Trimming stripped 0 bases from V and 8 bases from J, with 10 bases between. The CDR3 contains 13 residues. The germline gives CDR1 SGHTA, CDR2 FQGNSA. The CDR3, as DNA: TGTGCCAGCAGCTTAGCGGGGTCCGGGGGCTACACCTTC. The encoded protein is CASSLAGSGGYTF.

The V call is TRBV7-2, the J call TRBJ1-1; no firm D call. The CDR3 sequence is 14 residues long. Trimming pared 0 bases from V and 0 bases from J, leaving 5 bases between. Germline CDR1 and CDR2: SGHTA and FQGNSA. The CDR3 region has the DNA TGTGCCAGCAGCTTAGCTCACCTGAACACTGAAGCTTTCTTT. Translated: CASSLAHLNTEAFF.

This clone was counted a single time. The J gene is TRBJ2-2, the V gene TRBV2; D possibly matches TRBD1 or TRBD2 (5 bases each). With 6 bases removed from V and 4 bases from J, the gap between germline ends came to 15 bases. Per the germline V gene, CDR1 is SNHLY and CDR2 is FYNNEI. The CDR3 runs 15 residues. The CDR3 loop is CASREMGVPTGELFF. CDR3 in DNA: TGTGCCAGCAGGGAGATGGGGGTCCCCACCGGGGAGCTGTTTTTT.

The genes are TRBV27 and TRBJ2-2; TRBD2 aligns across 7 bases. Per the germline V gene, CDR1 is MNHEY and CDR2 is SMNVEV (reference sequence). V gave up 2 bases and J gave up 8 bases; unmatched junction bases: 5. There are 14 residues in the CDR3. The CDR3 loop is CASSLTSVPGELFF. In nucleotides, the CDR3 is TGTGCCAGCAGTTTAACTAGCGTCCCAGGGGAGCTGTTTTTT.

The CDR3 protein is CASSEGWTTDEQFF. CDR3 DNA sequence: TGTGCCAGCAGTGAAGGCTGGACTACGGATGAGCAGTTCTTC. The genes are TRBV6-1 and TRBJ2-1; D is possibly TRBD2 (6 bases). The CDR3 is made up of 14 amino acids. The V end lost 1 base, the J end lost 8 bases, and 12 bases lay between the germline ends. Looked up from germline, CDR1 is MNHNS and CDR2 is SASEGT.

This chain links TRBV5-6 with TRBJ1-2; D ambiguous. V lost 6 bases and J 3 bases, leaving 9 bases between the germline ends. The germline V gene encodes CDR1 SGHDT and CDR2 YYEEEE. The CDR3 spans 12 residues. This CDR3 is CASNLRYYGYTF. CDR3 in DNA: TGTGCCAGCAATCTTCGGTACTATGGCTACACCTTC.

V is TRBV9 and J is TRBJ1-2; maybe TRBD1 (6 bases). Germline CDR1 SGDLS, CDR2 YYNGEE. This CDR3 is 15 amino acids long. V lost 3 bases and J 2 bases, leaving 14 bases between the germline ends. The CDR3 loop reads CASSATMTGNYGYTF. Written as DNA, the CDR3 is TGTGCCAGCAGCGCTACCATGACAGGAAACTATGGCTACACCTTC.

The CDR3 protein is CASARGTTISTDTQYF. CDR3 in DNA: TGCGCCAGCGCTCGCGGGACAACCATTAGCACAGATACGCAGTATTTT. The chain couples TRBV5-1 to TRBJ2-3; D may correspond to TRBD1 or TRBD2 (6 bases each). Looked up from germline, CDR1 is SGHRS and CDR2 is YFSETQ. The V and J ends lost 7 bases and 0 bases respectively, with 18 bases between them. This CDR3 is 16 amino acids long.

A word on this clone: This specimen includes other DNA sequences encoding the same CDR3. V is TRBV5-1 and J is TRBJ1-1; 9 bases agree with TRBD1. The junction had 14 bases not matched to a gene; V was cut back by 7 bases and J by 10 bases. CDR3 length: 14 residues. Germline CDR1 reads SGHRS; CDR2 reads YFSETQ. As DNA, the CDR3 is TGCGCCAGCCAAACCGGGACAGGGTGGTCGGGAGCTTTCTTT. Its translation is CASQTGTGWSGAFF.

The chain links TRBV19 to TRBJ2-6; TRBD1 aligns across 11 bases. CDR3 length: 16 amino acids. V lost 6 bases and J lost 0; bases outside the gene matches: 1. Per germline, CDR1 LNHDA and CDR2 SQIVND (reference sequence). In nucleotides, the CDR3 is TGTGCCAGTAGGGGGACAGGGGGCTCTGGGGCCAACGTCCTGACTTTC. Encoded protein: CASRGTGGSGANVLTF.